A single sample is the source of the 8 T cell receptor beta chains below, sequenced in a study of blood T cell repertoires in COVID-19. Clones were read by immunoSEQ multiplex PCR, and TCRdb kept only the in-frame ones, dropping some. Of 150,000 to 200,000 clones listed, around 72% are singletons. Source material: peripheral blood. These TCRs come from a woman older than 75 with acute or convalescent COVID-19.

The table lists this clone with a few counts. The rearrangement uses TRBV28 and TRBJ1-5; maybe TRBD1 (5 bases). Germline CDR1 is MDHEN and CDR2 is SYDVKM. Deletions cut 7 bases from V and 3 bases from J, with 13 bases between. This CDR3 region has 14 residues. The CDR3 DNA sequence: TGTGCCAGCATCACGGGGGGTTTCAATCAGCCCCAGCATTTT. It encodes CASITGGFNQPQHF.

CDR3 coding DNA: TGTGCCAGCAGCCCCAGGATAGAGTACAATGAGCAGTTCTTC. Its translation: CASSPRIEYNEQFF. V usage is TRBV7-2 and J usage is TRBJ2-1, with D unresolved. Trimming removed 5 bases from V and 4 bases from J, with 12 bases in between. This CDR3 spans 14 amino acids. Per the germline V gene, CDR1 is SGHTA and CDR2 is FQGNSA.

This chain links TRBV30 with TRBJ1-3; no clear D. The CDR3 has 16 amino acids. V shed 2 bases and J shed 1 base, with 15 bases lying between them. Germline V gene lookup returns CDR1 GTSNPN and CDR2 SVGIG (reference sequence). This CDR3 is CAWSFLMTGSGNTIYF. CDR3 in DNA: TGTGCCTGGAGTTTCTTGATGACGGGGTCTGGAAACACCATATATTTT.

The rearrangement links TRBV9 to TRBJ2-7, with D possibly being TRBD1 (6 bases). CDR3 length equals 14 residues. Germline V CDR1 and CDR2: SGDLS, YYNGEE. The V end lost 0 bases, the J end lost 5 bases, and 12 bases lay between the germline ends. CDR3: CASSVGPGVDEQYF. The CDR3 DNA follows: TGTGCCAGCAGCGTAGGTCCAGGGGTGGACGAGCAGTACTTC.

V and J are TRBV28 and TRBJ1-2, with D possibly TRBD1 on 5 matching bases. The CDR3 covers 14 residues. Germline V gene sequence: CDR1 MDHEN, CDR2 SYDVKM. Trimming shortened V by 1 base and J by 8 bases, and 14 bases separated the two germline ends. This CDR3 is CASSLSGKLVGYTF. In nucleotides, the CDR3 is TGTGCCAGCAGTTTATCAGGGAAACTGGTCGGCTACACCTTC.

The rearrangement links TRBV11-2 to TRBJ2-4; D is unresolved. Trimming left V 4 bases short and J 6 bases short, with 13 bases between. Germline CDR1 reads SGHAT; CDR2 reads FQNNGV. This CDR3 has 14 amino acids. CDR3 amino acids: CASSSPRLRNIQYF. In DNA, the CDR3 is TGTGCCAGCAGCTCCCCCCGATTGCGAAACATTCAGTACTTC.

CDR3 residues: CASNRDRGRGGYTF. The DNA for the CDR3 is TGTGCCAGTAACCGGGACAGGGGGCGCGGGGGCTACACCTTC. The chain combines TRBV6-5 with TRBJ1-2; 12 bases are shared with TRBD1. This CDR3 contains 14 residues. Germline V gene sequence: CDR1 MNHEY, CDR2 SVGAGI. The trim removed 9 bases at V and 8 bases at J, leaving 10 bases unmatched.

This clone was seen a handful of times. CDR3 DNA sequence: TGTGCCAGCAGCCGGGGGACCCAGGGAGATGAAAAACTGTTTTTT. The encoded protein is CASSRGTQGDEKLFF. This chain links TRBV6-5 with TRBJ1-4, with TRBD1 as a possible D gene (5 bases). Trimming shortened V by 6 bases and J by 6 bases, and 17 bases separated the two germline ends. The germline V gene has CDR1 MNHEY and CDR2 SVGAGI. This CDR3 is 15 amino acids long.